One and the same sample provided the 20 T cell receptor beta chains below, sequenced in a study of Graves' ophthalmopathy and Graves' hyperthyroidism. As the template, RNA transcripts were used to amplify TCR beta CDR3 regions. First-round RT-PCR with HTBI primers preceded a second-round multiplex PCR. TCRdb reprocessed the multiplex PCR reads via MiXCR and lists one record per CDR3 protein. The sample shows about 740,000 distinct CDR3 sequences, roughly two fifths of them seen only once. Sequenced sample: peripheral blood. Receptors were obtained from an adult man with Graves' ophthalmopathy.

This clonotype has a handful of counts. V usage is TRBV20-1 and J usage is TRBJ2-5, with D maybe TRBD1 (6 bases). The germline gives CDR1 DFQATT, CDR2 SNEGSKA (reference sequence). With 0 bases removed from V and 8 bases from J, the gap between germline ends came to 19 bases. The CDR3 sequence is 15 residues long. CDR3 nucleotide sequence: TGCAGTGCTAGAGATAGGGCAGGGGTAAAGATCACCCAGTACTTC. The encoded protein is CSARDRAGVKITQYF.

The V gene is TRBV25-1, the J gene TRBJ1-2, with a weak D call TRBD1 (5 bases). The CDR3 runs to 16 residues. Trimming cost V 2 bases and J 10 bases, with 23 bases left between them. The germline gives CDR1 MGHDK, CDR2 SYGVNS. The DNA for the CDR3 is TGTGCCAGCAGTGAAGGGCGGGTAGGGGCGAGCCAGATCTACACCTTC. It yields the protein CASSEGRVGASQIYTF.

The rearrangement uses TRBV4-2 and TRBJ2-5, with D unclear. Germline assignment: CDR1 LGHNA and CDR2 YNFKEQ. Trimming pared 0 bases from V and 2 bases from J, leaving 7 bases between. This CDR3 is 14 amino acids long. CDR3 coding DNA: TGTGCCAGCAGCCAAGATCGGCGACAAGAGACCCAGTACTTC. Translated, it gives CASSQDRRQETQYF.

The V call is TRBV10-3, the J call TRBJ1-2, with D perhaps TRBD1 (5 bases). The CDR3 contains 13 residues. Between the trimmed V and J ends, which lost 2 bases and 5 bases, there was a span of 9 bases. CDR1 is ENHRY, CDR2 SYGVKD, per germline. The CDR3 region has the DNA TGTGCCATCAGTGAGCGGGGACCGTATGGCTACACCTTC. Its translation: CAISERGPYGYTF.

This clonotype was picked up many times. The chain has TRBV12-3 or TRBV12-4 and TRBJ1-6; D ambiguous. The CDR3 sequence is 13 residues long. V was trimmed by 3 bases and J by 15 bases, leaving 15 bases between them. This CDR3 is CASSFSDPRHLHF. For the CDR3, the DNA is TGTGCCAGCAGTTTTTCGGACCCTCGGCACCTCCACTTT.

This clonotype was detected many times. The chain employs TRBV12-3 or TRBV12-4 and TRBJ1-1, with 7 bases aligning to TRBD1. This CDR3 is 13 amino acids long. J gave up 4 bases and V 7 bases, and 6 bases lay outside the gene matches. CDR3 coding DNA: TGTGCCAGCACCACGGACAGGATCACTGAAGCTTTCTTT. Amino acids: CASTTDRITEAFF.

About this clonotype itself: At one boundary the junction diverges from the germline segment, which might be a read error. The V call is TRBV15, the J call TRBJ1-4, with D perhaps TRBD1 (6 bases). The CDR3 runs to 9 residues. Germline V gene data show CDR1 as LNHNV and CDR2 as YYDKDF (reference sequence). Here the CDR3 DNA reads TGTGCCACCAGCGGCCAACAGGGTTTT. This encodes CATSGQQGF.

This clonotype was seen at least ten times. The chain couples TRBV14 to TRBJ2-7; D not resolved. Trimming pared 2 bases from V and 6 bases from J, leaving 14 bases between. Germline CDR1 reads SGHDN; CDR2 reads FVKESK. This CDR3 is built from 14 residues. The CDR3 spells CASSQISGWGEQYF. CDR3 in DNA: TGTGCCAGCAGCCAAATATCGGGCTGGGGCGAGCAGTACTTC.

The chain is built from TRBV7-4 and TRBJ1-6, with 8 bases identical to TRBD1. This CDR3 spans 14 amino acids. Germline V gene lookup returns CDR1 SGHVT and CDR2 SQSDAQ. After removal of 11 bases from V and 5 bases from J, the junction contained 8 bases not matched to a gene. The CDR3 region has the DNA TGTGCCTGGAGTGGACAGGGAAATAATTCACCCCTCCACTTT. It encodes CAWSGQGNNSPLHF.

This chain joins TRBV29-1 and TRBJ2-2; 7 bases line up with TRBD1. The CDR3 loop spans 14 amino acids. V dropped 6 bases and J dropped 5; count of bases not matched to a gene: 9. Germline lookup yields CDR1 SQVTM and CDR2 ANQGSEA. This CDR3 is CSVPTRGRTGELFF. DNA for the CDR3: TGCAGCGTACCAACTAGGGGGCGGACCGGGGAGCTGTTTTTT.

This clonotype was counted many times. The CDR3 protein is CSAPHPPAQHF. For the CDR3, the DNA is TGCAGTGCCCCGCATCCTCCGGCCCAGCATTTT. This sequence joins TRBV20-1 and TRBJ1-5; D call uncertain. This CDR3 comprises 11 residues. V lost 6 bases and J lost 11, with 14 bases in between. CDR1 and CDR2 from the germline V gene are DFQATT and SNEGSKA (reference sequence).

This rearrangement joins TRBV2 to TRBJ2-7; D is possibly TRBD1 or TRBD2 (5 bases each). Germline-derived CDR1 and CDR2 are SNHLY and FYNNEI. V was trimmed by 6 bases and J by 7 bases, leaving 16 bases between them. The length of the CDR3 is 13 residues. CDR3 in DNA: TGTGCCAGCAGGCCCGGGGCCGCCTCTGAGCAGTACTTC. Translation gives CASRPGAASEQYF.

This clonotype occurred many times. The chain carries TRBV9 and TRBJ1-2, with no clear D. The CDR3 is made up of 12 amino acids. Germline assignment: CDR1 SGDLS and CDR2 YYNGEE. V lost 4 bases and J 8 bases, leaving 12 bases between the germline ends. The CDR3 sequence: CASSPGSGGYTF. In DNA, the CDR3 is TGTGCCAGCAGCCCTGGGTCCGGGGGCTACACCTTC.

This clonotype was counted a few times. The chain joins TRBV5-1 to TRBJ2-7; TRBD1 might be the D (6 bases). V dropped 5 bases and J dropped 0 bases, with 15 bases sitting between them. This CDR3 has 15 amino acids. The germline gives CDR1 SGHRS, CDR2 YFSETQ. The CDR3 is CASSQQGGASYEQYF. The CDR3 DNA sequence: TGCGCCAGCAGTCAACAGGGTGGGGCCTCCTACGAGCAGTACTTC.

This clonotype was seen just once. The chain uses TRBV20-1 and TRBJ2-7, with 10 bases fitting TRBD2. CDR1 is DFQATT, CDR2 SNEGSKA, per germline (reference sequence). Germline trimming cut 7 bases from V and 4 bases from J; bases unmatched to any gene: 4. The CDR3 has 12 amino acids. This CDR3 reads CSVRTSGYEQYF. CDR3 DNA: TGCAGTGTTCGGACTAGCGGTTACGAGCAGTACTTC.

This clonotype appeared a single time. This chain uses TRBV29-1 with TRBJ1-2, with TRBD1 as a possible D gene (6 bases). Trimming took off 8 bases at V and 8 bases at J, with 18 bases between the two ends. The germline V gene has CDR1 SQVTM and CDR2 ANQGSEA. The CDR3 covers 12 residues. The CDR3 loop is CSTQRGGSGYTF. For the CDR3, the DNA is TGCAGCACCCAGAGAGGGGGGAGCGGCTACACCTTC.

With regard to this clonotype: It may be a read error: a sequence one base away is much more abundant. The J gene is TRBJ2-6, the V gene TRBV7-2; no definite D call. The CDR3 runs 16 residues. Germline V gives CDR1 SGHTA, CDR2 FQGNSA. As DNA, the CDR3 is TGTGCCAACAGCTTGGGGATAAACTCTGGGGCCAACGTCCTGACTTTC. Translated, it gives CANSLGINSGANVLTF.

This clonotype occurred once. The V call is TRBV9, the J call TRBJ1-4; D possibly corresponds to TRBD1 (6 bases). Germline V gene lookup returns CDR1 SGDLS and CDR2 YYNGEE. The CDR3 is 15 residues long. Trimming left V 5 bases short and J 0 bases short, with 11 bases between. CDR3 region: CASRSDRTTNEKLFF. CDR3 in DNA: TGTGCCAGCAGGTCGGACAGAACAACTAATGAAAAACTGTTTTTT. The whole variable domain, filled in from reference TRBV9 and TRBJ1-4, reads DSGVTQTPKHLITATGQRVTLRCSPRSGDLSVYWYQQSLDQGLQFLIQYYNGEERAKGNILERFSAQQFPDLHSELNLSSLELGDSALYFCASRSDRTTNEKLFFGSGTQLSVL.

This clonotype has ten or more counts. This rearrangement joins TRBV10-2 to TRBJ2-7, with D possibly matching TRBD1 (5 bases). Trimming removed 0 bases from V and 2 bases from J, with 5 bases in between. The CDR3 is 13 residues long. Germline V CDR1 and CDR2: WSHSY, SAAADI. The CDR3 nucleotides are TGCGCCAGCAGTGAGTCCAGGGCCTACGAGCAGTACTTC. This codes for CASSESRAYEQYF.

The genes are TRBV3-1 and TRBJ1-5; D is unclear. Germline V lookup: CDR1 LGHDT, CDR2 YNNKEL (reference sequence). This CDR3 is built from 13 residues. The V gene lost 2 bases and the J gene lost 5 bases, with 7 bases spanning the gap. The CDR3 is CASSQNRDQPQHF. CDR3 nucleotides: TGTGCCAGCAGCCAAAACCGGGATCAGCCCCAGCATTTT.